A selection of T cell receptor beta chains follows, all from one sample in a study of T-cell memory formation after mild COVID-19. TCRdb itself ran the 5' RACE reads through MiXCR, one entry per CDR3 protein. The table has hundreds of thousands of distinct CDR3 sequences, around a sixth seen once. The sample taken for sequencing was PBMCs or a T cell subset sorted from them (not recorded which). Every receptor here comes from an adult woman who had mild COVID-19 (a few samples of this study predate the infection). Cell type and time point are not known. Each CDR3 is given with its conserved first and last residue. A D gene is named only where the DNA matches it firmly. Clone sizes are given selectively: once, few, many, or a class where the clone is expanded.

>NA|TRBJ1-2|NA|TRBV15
CATSGDRHYGYTF
TGTGCCACCAGCGGGGACCGCCACTATGGCTACACCTTC
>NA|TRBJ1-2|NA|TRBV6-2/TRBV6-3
CASSFYQSTGQTNYGYTF
TGTGCCAGCAGTTTCTACCAGTCGACAGGTCAGACTAACTATGGCTACACCTTC
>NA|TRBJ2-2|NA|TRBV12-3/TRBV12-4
CASSLVGVGGELFF
TGTGCCAGCAGTTTAGTTGGGGTAGGCGGGGAGCTGTTTTTT
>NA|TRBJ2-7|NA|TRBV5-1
CASSLEGGRPYF
TGCGCCAGCAGCTTGGAGGGCGGCCGACCCTACTTC
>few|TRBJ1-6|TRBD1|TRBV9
CASSVGGQYNSPLHF
TGTGCCAGCAGCGTAGGGGGACAGTATAATTCACCCCTCCACTTT
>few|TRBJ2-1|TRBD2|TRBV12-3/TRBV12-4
CASSSSGRASYNEQFF
TGTGCCAGCAGTTCAAGCGGGAGAGCCTCCTACAATGAGCAGTTCTTC
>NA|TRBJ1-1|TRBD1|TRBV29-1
CSVRTGGGRAEAFF
TGCAGCGTCAGGACAGGGGGCGGAAGGGCTGAAGCTTTCTTT
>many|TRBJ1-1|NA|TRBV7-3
CASSLTPVGRNTEAFF
TGTGCCAGCAGCTTAACTCCAGTGGGAAGGAACACTGAAGCTTTCTTT
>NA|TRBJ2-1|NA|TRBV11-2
CASSLDRDEPYNEQFF
TGTGCCAGCAGCTTAGATCGGGACGAACCATACAATGAGCAGTTCTTC
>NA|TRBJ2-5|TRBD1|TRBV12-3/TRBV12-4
CASSAAGTGPETQYF
TGTGCCAGCAGTGCTGCCGGGACAGGGCCAGAGACCCAGTACTTC
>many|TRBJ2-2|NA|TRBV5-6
CASSLSGTGELFF
TGCGCCAGCAGCTTGAGCGGAACCGGGGAGCTGTTTTTT
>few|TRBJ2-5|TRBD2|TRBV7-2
CASSSLAGAGTQYF
TGTGCCAGCAGCTCCCTAGCGGGGGCCGGGACCCAGTACTTC
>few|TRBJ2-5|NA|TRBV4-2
CASSQDGTKGLDETQYF
TGTGCCAGCAGCCAAGATGGTACCAAAGGGCTAGATGAGACCCAGTACTTC
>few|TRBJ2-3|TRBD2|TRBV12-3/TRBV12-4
CASTPAGGGHYTQYF
TGTGCCAGCACCCCGGCGGGAGGGGGGCACTATACGCAGTATTTT
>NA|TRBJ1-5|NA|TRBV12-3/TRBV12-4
CASSAATGTQHF
TGTGCCAGCAGTGCCGCTACAGGGACCCAGCATTTT
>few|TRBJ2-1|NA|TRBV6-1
CASRPGPGAHNEQFF
TGTGCCAGCAGACCGGGACCAGGGGCACACAATGAGCAGTTCTTC
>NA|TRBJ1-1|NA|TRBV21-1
CATRTGKAFF
TGTGCCACCCGGACAGGGAAAGCTTTCTTT
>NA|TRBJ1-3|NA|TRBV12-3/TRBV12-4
CASSSGLENTIYF
TGTGCCAGCAGTTCTGGGCTTGAAAACACCATATATTTT
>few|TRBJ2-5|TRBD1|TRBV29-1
CSVGGQRVSIETQYF
TGCAGCGTTGGGGGACAGAGGGTCTCTATAGAGACCCAGTACTTC
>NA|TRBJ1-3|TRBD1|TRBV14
CASSQGYGAQGSSGNTIYF
TGTGCCAGCAGCCAAGGGTACGGCGCACAGGGGTCCTCTGGAAACACCATATATTTT
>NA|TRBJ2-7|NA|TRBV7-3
CASSSDAQAYEQYF
TGTGCCAGCAGCTCGGACGCACAAGCCTACGAGCAGTACTTC
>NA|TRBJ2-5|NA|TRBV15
CATSRDGDIEETQYF
TGTGCCACCAGCAGAGATGGAGACATCGAAGAGACCCAGTACTTC
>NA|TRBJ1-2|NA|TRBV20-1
CSARDLRLAYGYTF
TGCAGTGCTAGAGATCTGCGGCTGGCCTATGGCTACACCTTC
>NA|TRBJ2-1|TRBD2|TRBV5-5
CASSLLAGISNEQFF
TGTGCCAGCAGCTTACTAGCGGGAATTTCCAATGAGCAGTTCTTC
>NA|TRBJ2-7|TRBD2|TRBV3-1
CASSQEAGGPSYEQYF
TGTGCCAGCAGCCAAGAAGCGGGAGGGCCCTCCTACGAGCAGTACTTC
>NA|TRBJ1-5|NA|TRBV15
CATSRAGGNQPQHF
TGTGCCACCAGCAGAGCTGGGGGGAATCAGCCCCAGCATTTT
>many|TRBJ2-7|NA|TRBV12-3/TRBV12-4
CASSLRGDEQYF
TGTGCCAGCAGTTTAAGGGGCGACGAGCAGTACTTC
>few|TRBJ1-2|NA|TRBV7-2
CASSLLGPAGYTF
TGTGCCAGCAGCTTGTTAGGGCCTGCTGGCTACACCTTC
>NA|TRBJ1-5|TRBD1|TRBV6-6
CASAGTGDGNQPQHF
TGTGCCAGCGCTGGGACAGGGGATGGCAATCAGCCCCAGCATTTT